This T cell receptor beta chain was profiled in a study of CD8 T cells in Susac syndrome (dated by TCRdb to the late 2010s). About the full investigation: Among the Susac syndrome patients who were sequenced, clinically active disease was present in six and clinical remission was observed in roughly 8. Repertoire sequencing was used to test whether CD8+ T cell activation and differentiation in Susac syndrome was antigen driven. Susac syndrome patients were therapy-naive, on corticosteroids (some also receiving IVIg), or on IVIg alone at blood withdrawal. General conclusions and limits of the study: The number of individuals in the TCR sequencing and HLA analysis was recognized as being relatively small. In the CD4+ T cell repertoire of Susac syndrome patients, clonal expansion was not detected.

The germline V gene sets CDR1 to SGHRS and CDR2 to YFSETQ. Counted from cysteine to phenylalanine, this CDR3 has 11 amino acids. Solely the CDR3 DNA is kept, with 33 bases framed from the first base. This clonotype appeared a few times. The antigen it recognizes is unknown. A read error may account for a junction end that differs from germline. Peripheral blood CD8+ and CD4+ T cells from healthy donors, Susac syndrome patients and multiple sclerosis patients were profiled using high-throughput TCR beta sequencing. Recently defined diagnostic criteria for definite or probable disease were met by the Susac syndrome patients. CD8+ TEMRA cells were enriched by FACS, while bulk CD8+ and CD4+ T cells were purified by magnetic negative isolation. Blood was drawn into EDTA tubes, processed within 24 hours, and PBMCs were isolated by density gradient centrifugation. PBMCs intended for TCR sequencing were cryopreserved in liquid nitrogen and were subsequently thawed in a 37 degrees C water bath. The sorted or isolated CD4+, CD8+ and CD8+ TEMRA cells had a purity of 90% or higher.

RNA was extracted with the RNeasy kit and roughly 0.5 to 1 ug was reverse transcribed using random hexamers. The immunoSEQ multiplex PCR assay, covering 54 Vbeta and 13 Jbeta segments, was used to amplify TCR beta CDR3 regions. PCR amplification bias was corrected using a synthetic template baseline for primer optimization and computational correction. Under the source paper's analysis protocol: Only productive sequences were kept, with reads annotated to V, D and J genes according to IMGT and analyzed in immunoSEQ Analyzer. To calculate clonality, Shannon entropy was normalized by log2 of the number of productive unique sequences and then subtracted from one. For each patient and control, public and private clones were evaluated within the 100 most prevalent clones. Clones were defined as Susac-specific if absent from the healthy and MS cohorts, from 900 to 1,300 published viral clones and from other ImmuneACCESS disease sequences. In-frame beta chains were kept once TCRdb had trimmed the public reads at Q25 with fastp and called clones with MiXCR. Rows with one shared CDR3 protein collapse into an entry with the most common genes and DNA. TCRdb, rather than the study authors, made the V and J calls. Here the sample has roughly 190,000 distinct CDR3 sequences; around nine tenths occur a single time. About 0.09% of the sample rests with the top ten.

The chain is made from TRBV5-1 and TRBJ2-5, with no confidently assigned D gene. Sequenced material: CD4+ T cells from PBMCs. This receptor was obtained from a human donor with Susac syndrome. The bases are TGTGCCAGCAGCCTCGCTGAGACCCAGTACTTC. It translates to CASSLAETQYF.